Listed below are T cell receptor beta chains from one sample, sequenced in a study of OX40 agonist ivuxolimab in advanced cancers. TCRdb keeps only in-frame clones here, not all; method: immunoSEQ multiplex PCR. The table lists tens of thousands of clones, 90% of them singletons, with 0.37% in the top ten. Material: CD4+ or CD8+ T cells sorted from blood, obtained in a trial of the OX40 agonist ivuxolimab. The receptors were sampled from an adult with an advanced solid tumor such as melanoma, head and neck, liver or kidney cancer. Each CDR3 is given with its conserved first and last residue. A D gene is named only where the DNA matches it firmly. Size tells how often a clone was seen (once, few, many) or the class of an expanded clone, and some rows leave it out.

clone_size j_call d_call v_call cdr3_nt cdr3_aa
- TRBJ1-1 - TRBV18 TGTGCCAGCTCACCGGGGGCGCGCGGCACTGAAGCTTTCTTT CASSPGARGTEAFF
- TRBJ2-3 - TRBV5-4 TGTGCCAGCAGCTTGAGGCCCCCAGATACGCAGTATTTT CASSLRPPDTQYF
- TRBJ2-1 TRBD1 TRBV6-1 TGTGCCAGCAGTGTCGCCCGGACAGGGGCATACAATGAGCAGTTCTTC CASSVARTGAYNEQFF
once TRBJ2-1 TRBD2 TRBV5-1 TGCGCCAGCAGTTTCTCTAGCGGGCTTTCCTACAATGAGCAGTTCTTC CASSFSSGLSYNEQFF
- TRBJ2-5 TRBD1 TRBV18 TGTGCCAGCTCACCGCCGGGACAGGGAGGATTCGGGACCCAGTACTTC CASSPPGQGGFGTQYF
- TRBJ1-2 - TRBV5-6 TGTGCCAGCAGCTTGGGACAAGGGGCGTATGGCTACACCTTC CASSLGQGAYGYTF
- TRBJ2-7 TRBD1 TRBV15 TGTGCCACCAGCTACCAGACAGGGCCCTACGAGCAGTACTTC CATSYQTGPYEQYF
- TRBJ1-5 TRBD1 TRBV27 TGTGCCAGCGGAACCGGGACAGGGTCCAATCAGCCCCAGCATTTT CASGTGTGSNQPQHF
- TRBJ1-6 - TRBV27 TGTGCCAGCAATGGTGCAGGGGTCTATAATTCACCCCTCCACTTT CASNGAGVYNSPLHF
- TRBJ2-3 - TRBV5-1 TGCGCCAGCAGCTTGACGGCAGGCGATACGCAGTATTTT CASSLTAGDTQYF
- TRBJ1-4 TRBD1 TRBV18 TGTGCCAGCTCACTGCAGGGGGCCAATGAAAAACTGTTTTTT CASSLQGANEKLFF
- TRBJ2-1 TRBD2 TRBV7-2 TGTGCCAGCAGCTCCACTAGCGGGTTGTCCTACAATGAGCAGTTCTTC CASSSTSGLSYNEQFF
- TRBJ2-7 TRBD2 TRBV28 TGTGCCAGCAGCGGACTAGCGGGATTGTACGAGCAGTACTTC CASSGLAGLYEQYF
- TRBJ2-2 - TRBV5-1 TGCGCCAGCAGCCGCGGACAGAACACCGGGGAGCTGTTTTTT CASSRGQNTGELFF
few TRBJ2-7 TRBD2 TRBV5-8 TGTGCCAGCAGCTATCATACTAGCGGGAGCTACGAGCAGTACTTC CASSYHTSGSYEQYF
- TRBJ1-2 TRBD1 TRBV7-6 TGTGCCAGCAGCTTAGGATCCGGGACAGGGGGCTATGGCTACACCTTC CASSLGSGTGGYGYTF
- TRBJ2-7 TRBD1 TRBV5-1 TGCGCCAGCAGCTTCGACAGGGACTACGAGCAGTACTTC CASSFDRDYEQYF
- TRBJ2-7 - TRBV6-1 TGTGCCAGCAGTCCCGCCTACGAGCAGTACTTC CASSPAYEQYF
- TRBJ2-5 - TRBV6-6 TGTGCCAGCAGCTCGACATCCTTGCAAGAGACCCAGTACTTC CASSSTSLQETQYF
- TRBJ1-3 - TRBV4-3 TGCGCCAGCAGCCAAGATGATCGTAGTCCGGGAAACACCATATATTTT CASSQDDRSPGNTIYF
few TRBJ1-1 - TRBV2 TGTGCCAGCAGTGCCTCGCGAGTCACTGAAGCTTTCTTT CASSASRVTEAFF
once TRBJ2-7 TRBD2 TRBV4-2 TGTGCCAGCAGCCAAGATCTGGGGGCGGGGGGTTCCTACGAGCAGTACTTC CASSQDLGAGGSYEQYF
- TRBJ2-3 TRBD1 TRBV4-1 TGCGCCAGCAGCCAAGGGGGATCCGGGACAGGGGGCACAGATACGCAGTATTTT CASSQGGSGTGGTDTQYF
- TRBJ1-1 - TRBV29-1 TGCAGCGTTGAAGAGGGAGGCACTGAAGCTTTCTTT CSVEEGGTEAFF
- TRBJ2-1 - TRBV11-3 TGTGCCAGCAGCTTAAACCCGCAGGGAGAATGGCTTTACAATGAGCAGTTCTTC CASSLNPQGEWLYNEQFF
- TRBJ2-1 - TRBV18 TGTGCCAGCTCACCACCGGGGGGCCTCAATGAGCAGTTCTTC CASSPPGGLNEQFF
- TRBJ2-2 TRBD1 TRBV18 TGTGCCAGCTCACAGGGGGCGTCCAACACCGGGGAGCTGTTTTTT CASSQGASNTGELFF
- TRBJ2-1 TRBD2 TRBV7-2 TGTGCCAGCAGCTTGGGCGGGGGGACAAGCTCCTACAATGAGCAGTTCTTC CASSLGGGTSSYNEQFF
- TRBJ2-7 TRBD2 TRBV13 TGTGCCAGCAGCTCGCGACTAGCGGGAGTAGCCGAGCAGTACTTC CASSSRLAGVAEQYF
- TRBJ2-7 TRBD1 TRBV5-1 TGCGCCAGCAGCTTGGCGGGACAGGGGGCGGGTGAGCAGTACTTC CASSLAGQGAGEQYF
- TRBJ1-2 - TRBV28 TGTGCCAGCAGTTTATGGGGGGCAGGGATTGGCTACACCTTC CASSLWGAGIGYTF
- TRBJ2-1 - TRBV7-2 TGTGCCAGCAGCTTAGGGCCCAGCAGCTCCTACAATGAGCAGTTCTTC CASSLGPSSSYNEQFF
- TRBJ1-2 - TRBV7-2 TGTGCCAGCAGCCAAGATTTATATGGCTACACCTTC CASSQDLYGYTF
- TRBJ2-3 TRBD2 TRBV6-5 TGTGCCAGCAGTTACGGGCGGGGGGATACGCAGTATTTT CASSYGRGDTQYF
- TRBJ1-1 - TRBV7-2 TGTGCCAGCAGCTTTTCGAGGGGGGACACTGAAGCTTTCTTT CASSFSRGDTEAFF
- TRBJ2-3 - TRBV7-2 TGTGCCAGCAGCTTAGCTGGGACAACCTCAGATACGCAGTATTTT CASSLAGTTSDTQYF
- TRBJ2-1 - TRBV7-8 TGTGCCAGCAGCACCAAGCGGGTCTTCTCCTACAATGAGCAGTTCTTC CASSTKRVFSYNEQFF
- TRBJ2-2 TRBD2 TRBV5-1 TGCGCCAGCAGCTTGGAAGCGGGAGGGCCCCCCGGGGAGCTGTTTTTT CASSLEAGGPPGELFF
- TRBJ1-2 - TRBV25-1 TGTGCCAGCAGTGACGCTGCGTTCTATGGCTACACCTTC CASSDAAFYGYTF
- TRBJ2-2 - TRBV6-5 TGTGCCAGCAGTCAACGACAGGAACACGGGGAGCTGTTTTTT CASSQRQEHGELFF
- TRBJ1-2 TRBD1 TRBV11-2 TGTGCCAGCAGCTTTCAGACAGGGAACTACTATGGCTACACCTTC CASSFQTGNYYGYTF
- TRBJ1-6 - TRBV7-8 TGTGCCAGCAGCTCCCCCGGGCAGGGGACGCGGTCACCCCTCCACTTT CASSSPGQGTRSPLHF
- TRBJ1-6 - TRBV5-4 TGTGCCAGCAGCTCCAGGGAAGATTCACCCCTCCACTTT CASSSREDSPLHF
- TRBJ1-1 - TRBV19 TGTGCCAGTAGTGTTGGACTGATGAACACTGAAGCTTTCTTT CASSVGLMNTEAFF
- TRBJ2-4 - TRBV29-1 TGCAGCGTTGAAAATGGGGGCGTCTGGTACTTC CSVENGGVWYF
- TRBJ2-7 - TRBV30 TGTGCCTGGAGTCCTCTAATCGGGCATGTCTTC CAWSPLIGHVF
- TRBJ2-7 - TRBV28 TGTGCCAGCAGGACGACAAGAGACGAGCAGTACTTC CASRTTRDEQYF
- TRBJ1-1 - TRBV5-1 TGCGCCAGCAGCTTAGGTGAATCCACTGAAGCTTTCTTT CASSLGESTEAFF
- TRBJ1-1 - TRBV28 TGTGCCAGCGGGCCGGGAGGGAGCTCGAACACTGAAGCTTTCTTT CASGPGGSSNTEAFF
- TRBJ2-7 - TRBV1 TGCACCAGCAGCCTGAATAACCGGGACACCACCTACGAGCAGTACTTC CTSSLNNRDTTYEQYF